This T cell receptor beta chain was captured in a study of breast tumors, draining lymph nodes, adjacent tissues. This clonotype appeared many times. What it recognizes is unknown. General study points: That most tumor T cells come from lymph nodes remained unproven.

MiXCR was run by TCRdb on the multiplex PCR reads, yielding one entry per CDR3 protein. The sample records 150,000 to 200,000 distinct CDR3 sequences, 25% to 40% being singletons. Deletions cut 1 base from V and 3 bases from J, with 16 bases between. This CDR3 comprises 15 residues. The germline CDR1 and CDR2 sequences are DFQATT and SNEGSKA (reference sequence). Breast cancer patients provided tissue from their axillary draining lymph nodes. This chain joins TRBV20-1 and TRBJ2-7; a weak D match, TRBD1 (6 bases). The sample comprised axillary lymph node tissue. The TCR was taken from a female donor with breast cancer. Some clones in this sample may be carry-over from other donors' samples. This chain's CDR3 is CSARALTGHIYEQYF. The CDR3 region has the DNA TGCAGTGCTAGAGCTTTGACGGGACACATCTACGAGCAGTACTTC.